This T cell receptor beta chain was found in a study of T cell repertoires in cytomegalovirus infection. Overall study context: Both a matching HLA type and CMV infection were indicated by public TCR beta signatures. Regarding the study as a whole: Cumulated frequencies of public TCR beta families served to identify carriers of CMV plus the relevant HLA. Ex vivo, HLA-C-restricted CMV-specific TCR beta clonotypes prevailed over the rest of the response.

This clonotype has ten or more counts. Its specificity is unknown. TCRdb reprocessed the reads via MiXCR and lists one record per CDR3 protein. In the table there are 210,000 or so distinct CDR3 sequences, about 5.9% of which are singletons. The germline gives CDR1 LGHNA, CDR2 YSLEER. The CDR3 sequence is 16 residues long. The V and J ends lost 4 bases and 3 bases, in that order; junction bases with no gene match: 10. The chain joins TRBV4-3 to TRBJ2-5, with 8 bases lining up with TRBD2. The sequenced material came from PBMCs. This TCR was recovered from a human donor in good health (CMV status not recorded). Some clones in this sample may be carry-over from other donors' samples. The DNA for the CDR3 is TGCGCCAGCAGCCCCCGGGGGGGGGGGGCCGAAGAGACCCAGTACTTC. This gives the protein CASSPRGGGAEETQYF.